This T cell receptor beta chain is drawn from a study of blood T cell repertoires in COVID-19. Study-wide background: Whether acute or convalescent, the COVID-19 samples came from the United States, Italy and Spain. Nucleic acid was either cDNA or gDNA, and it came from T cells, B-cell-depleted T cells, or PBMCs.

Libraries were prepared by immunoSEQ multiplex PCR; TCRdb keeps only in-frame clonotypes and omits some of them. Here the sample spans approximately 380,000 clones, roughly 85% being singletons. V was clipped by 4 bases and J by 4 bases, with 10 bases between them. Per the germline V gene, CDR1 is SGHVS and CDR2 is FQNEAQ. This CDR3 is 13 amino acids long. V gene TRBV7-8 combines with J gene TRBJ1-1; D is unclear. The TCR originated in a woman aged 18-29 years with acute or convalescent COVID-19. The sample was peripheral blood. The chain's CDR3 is CASSSDLATEAFF. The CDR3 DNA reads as TGTGCCAGCAGCTCCGATTTGGCCACTGAAGCTTTCTTT.